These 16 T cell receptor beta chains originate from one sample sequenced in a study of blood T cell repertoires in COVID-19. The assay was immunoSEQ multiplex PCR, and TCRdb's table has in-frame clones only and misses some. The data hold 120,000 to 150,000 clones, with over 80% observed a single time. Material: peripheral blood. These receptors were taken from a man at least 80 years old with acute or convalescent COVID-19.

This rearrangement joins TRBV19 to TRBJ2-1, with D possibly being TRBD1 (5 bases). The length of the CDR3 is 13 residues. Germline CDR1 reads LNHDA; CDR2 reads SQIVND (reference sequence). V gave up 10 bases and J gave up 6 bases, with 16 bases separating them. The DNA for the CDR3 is TGTGCCACCTCGGTTAGCAGGGCCAATGAGCAGTTCTTC. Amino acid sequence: CATSVSRANEQFF.

The CDR3 protein is CASSPSSGGSYEQYF. The CDR3 DNA is TGTGCCAGCTCACCGTCTAGCGGGGGGTCCTACGAGCAGTACTTC. V is TRBV18 and J is TRBJ2-7; 11 bases match TRBD2. CDR1 KGHSH and CDR2 LQKENI come from the germline V gene. V was pared by 3 bases and J by 1 base, with 2 bases of the junction left unmatched. This CDR3 region has 15 residues.

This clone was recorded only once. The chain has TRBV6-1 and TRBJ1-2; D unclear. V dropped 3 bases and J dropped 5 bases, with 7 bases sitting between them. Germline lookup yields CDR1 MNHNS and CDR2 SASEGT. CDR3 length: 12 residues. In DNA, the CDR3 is TGTGCCAGCAGTGAGGCAGATTATGGCTACACCTTC. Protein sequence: CASSEADYGYTF.

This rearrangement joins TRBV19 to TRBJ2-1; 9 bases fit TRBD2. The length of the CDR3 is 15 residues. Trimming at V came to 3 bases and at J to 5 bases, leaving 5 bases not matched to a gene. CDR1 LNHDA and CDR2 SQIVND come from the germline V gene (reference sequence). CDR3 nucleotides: TGTGCCAGTAGTATGAGTAGCGGGAGAAACAATGAGCAGTTCTTC. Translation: CASSMSSGRNNEQFF.

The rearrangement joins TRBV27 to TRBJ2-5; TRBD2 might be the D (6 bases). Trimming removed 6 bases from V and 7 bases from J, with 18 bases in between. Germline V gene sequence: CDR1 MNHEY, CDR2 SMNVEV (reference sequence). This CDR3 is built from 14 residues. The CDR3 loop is CASRGPGAIVTQYF. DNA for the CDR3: TGTGCCAGCAGAGGGCCGGGAGCCATTGTGACCCAGTACTTC.

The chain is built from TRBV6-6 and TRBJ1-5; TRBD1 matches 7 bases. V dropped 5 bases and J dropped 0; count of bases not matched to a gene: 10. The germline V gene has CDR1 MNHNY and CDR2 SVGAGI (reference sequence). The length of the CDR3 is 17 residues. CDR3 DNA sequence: TGTGCCAGCAGTCCCGGGACAGCATTACATAGCAATCAGCCCCAGCATTTT. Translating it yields CASSPGTALHSNQPQHF.

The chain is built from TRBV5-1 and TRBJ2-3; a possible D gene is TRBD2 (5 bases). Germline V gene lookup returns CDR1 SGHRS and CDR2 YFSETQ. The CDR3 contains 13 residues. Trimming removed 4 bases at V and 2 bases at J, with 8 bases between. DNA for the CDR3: TGCGCCAGCAGCCTTCTAGCCACAGATACGCAGTATTTT. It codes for CASSLLATDTQYF.

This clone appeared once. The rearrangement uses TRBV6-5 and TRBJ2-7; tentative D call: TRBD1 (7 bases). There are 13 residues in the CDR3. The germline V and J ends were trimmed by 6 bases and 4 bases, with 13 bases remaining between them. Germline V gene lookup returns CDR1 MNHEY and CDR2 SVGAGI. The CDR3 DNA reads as TGTGCCAGCAGGGCGACAGGGACTTACGAGCAGTACTTC. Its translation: CASRATGTYEQYF.

DNA for the CDR3: TGTGCCAGCAGGCCGCAGGGGCTCTATGGCTACACCTTC. It yields the protein CASRPQGLYGYTF. The chain joins TRBV6-5 to TRBJ1-2, with D possibly matching TRBD1 (6 bases). CDR1 and CDR2 from the germline V gene are MNHEY and SVGAGI. The CDR3 is 13 residues long. V lost 6 bases to trimming and J lost 4 bases, with 12 bases between them.

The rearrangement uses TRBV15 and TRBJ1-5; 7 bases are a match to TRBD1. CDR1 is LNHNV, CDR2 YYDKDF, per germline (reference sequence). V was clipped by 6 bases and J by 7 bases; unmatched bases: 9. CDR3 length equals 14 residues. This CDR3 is CATRYDRASQPQHF. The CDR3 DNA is TGTGCCACCAGATATGACAGGGCTTCCCAGCCCCAGCATTTT.

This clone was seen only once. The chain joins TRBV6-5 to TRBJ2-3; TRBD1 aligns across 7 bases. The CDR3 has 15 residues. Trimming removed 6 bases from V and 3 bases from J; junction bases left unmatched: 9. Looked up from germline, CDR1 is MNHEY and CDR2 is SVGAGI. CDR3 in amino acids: CASSPRQGKTDTQYF. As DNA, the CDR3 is TGTGCCAGCAGCCCCCGACAGGGCAAAACAGATACGCAGTATTTT.

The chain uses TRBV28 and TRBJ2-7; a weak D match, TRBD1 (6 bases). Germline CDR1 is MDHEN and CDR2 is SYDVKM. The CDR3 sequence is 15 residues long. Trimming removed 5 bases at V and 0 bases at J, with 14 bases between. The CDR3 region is CASSTGPPSSYEQYF. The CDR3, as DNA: TGTGCCAGCAGTACAGGGCCCCCGAGCTCCTACGAGCAGTACTTC.

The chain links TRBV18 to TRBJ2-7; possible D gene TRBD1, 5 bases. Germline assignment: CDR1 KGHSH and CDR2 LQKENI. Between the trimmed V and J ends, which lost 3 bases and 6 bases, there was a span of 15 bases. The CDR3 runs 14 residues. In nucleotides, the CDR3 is TGTGCCAGCTCACCTCAGCCAGGGCTCCCCGAGCAGTACTTC. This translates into CASSPQPGLPEQYF.

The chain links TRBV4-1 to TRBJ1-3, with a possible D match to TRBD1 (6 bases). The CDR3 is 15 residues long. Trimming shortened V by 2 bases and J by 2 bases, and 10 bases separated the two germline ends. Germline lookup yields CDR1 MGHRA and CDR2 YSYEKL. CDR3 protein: CASSQKQGTGNTIYF. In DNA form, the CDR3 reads TGCGCCAGCAGCCAAAAACAGGGAACTGGAAACACCATATATTTT.

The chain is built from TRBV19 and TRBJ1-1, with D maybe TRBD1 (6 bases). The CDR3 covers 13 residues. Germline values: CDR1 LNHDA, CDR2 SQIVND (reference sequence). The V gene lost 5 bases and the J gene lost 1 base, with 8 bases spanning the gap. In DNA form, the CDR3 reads TGTGCCAGTAGTGTGACAGGGAACACTGAAGCTTTCTTT. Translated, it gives CASSVTGNTEAFF.

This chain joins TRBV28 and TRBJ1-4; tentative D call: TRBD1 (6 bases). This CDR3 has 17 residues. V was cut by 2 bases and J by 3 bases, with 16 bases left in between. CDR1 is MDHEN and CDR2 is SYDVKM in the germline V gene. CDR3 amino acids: CASSLIGGGQANEKLFF. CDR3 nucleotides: TGTGCCAGCAGTTTAATAGGCGGGGGGCAGGCTAATGAAAAACTGTTTTTT.